This TCR beta chain was recovered during a study of CD8 T cells in ankylosing spondylitis. General study findings and limits: Clones that were linked to disease were CD8+ and were relatively rare in peripheral blood. A TCR beta motif of about eight highly homologous variants seemed to mark ankylosing spondylitis blood. According to the report, clones linked to the disease were significantly enriched in matched synovial fluid samples taken from ankylosing spondylitis patients.

By quantitative 5'-RACE with molecular barcodes, the TCR beta libraries were made. TCRdb re-analysed the 5' RACE reads in MiXCR, keeping a single row per CDR3 protein. The table lists roughly 450,000 distinct CDR3 sequences, 26% of them singletons, with over 0.8% in the top ten. A word on this clonotype: The target antigen is unknown.

This CDR3 is built from 15 residues. The germline CDR1 and CDR2 sequences are SGHAT and FQNNGV. J gave up 6 bases and V 5 bases, and 7 bases lay outside the gene matches. The chain has TRBV11-2 and TRBJ2-1; 10 bases map to TRBD2. Sequencing input: blood, either unsorted or a sorted T cell fraction (not recorded which). This clonotype was sampled from a male donor with ankylosing spondylitis. The CDR3 loop is CASSPLAGVGNEQFF. The CDR3 region has the DNA TGTGCCAGCAGCCCCCTAGCGGGAGTCGGCAATGAGCAGTTCTTC.